Listed below are T cell receptor beta chains from one sample, sequenced in a study of blood T cell repertoires in COVID-19. Sequencing used immunoSEQ multiplex PCR; TCRdb keeps in-frame clones, though not all of them. This repertoire shows 250,000 to 300,000 clones, more than 75% found once; its top ten account for 0.95% to 1%. Sequences were obtained from peripheral blood. The receptors shown here come from a woman between 40 and 55 years old who had recovered from COVID-19. Both conserved end residues are part of each CDR3. A D gene is named only where the DNA matches it firmly. Size values are once, few and many counts, or a class for expanded clones, and some rows have none.

v_call,clone_size,d_call,j_call,cdr3_aa,cdr3_nt
TRBV4-3,.,.,TRBJ1-4,CASSQDSAMRGGNEKLFF,TGCGCCAGCAGCCAAGATTCGGCCATGAGGGGGGGTAATGAAAAACTGTTTTTT
TRBV5-4,few,TRBD2,TRBJ2-2,CASSLGTSSGRVGTGELFF,TGTGCCAGCAGCTTGGGGACGTCTAGCGGGAGGGTTGGCACCGGGGAGCTGTTTTTT
TRBV7-9,few,.,TRBJ1-5,CASSLRGDSNQPQHF,TGTGCCAGCAGCTTACGGGGTGATAGCAATCAGCCCCAGCATTTT
TRBV7-3,.,.,TRBJ2-1,CASSHRDNNEQFF,TGTGCCAGCAGCCACCGGGACAACAATGAGCAGTTCTTC
TRBV7-9,.,TRBD2,TRBJ2-1,CASSLGWGVASGSNEQFF,TGTGCCAGCAGCTTAGGTTGGGGTGTGGCTAGCGGGAGTAATGAGCAGTTCTTC
TRBV6-6,.,.,TRBJ1-3,CASETPGAGNTIYF,TGTGCCAGCGAAACCCCAGGGGCTGGAAACACCATATATTTT
TRBV29-1,once,TRBD2,TRBJ2-5,CSVATRLAKKETQYF,TGCAGCGTCGCCACCCGACTAGCCAAGAAAGAGACCCAGTACTTC
TRBV9,.,TRBD2,TRBJ2-3,CASSAGLAGATSTDTQYF,TGTGCCAGCAGCGCCGGACTAGCGGGAGCCACTAGCACAGATACGCAGTATTTT
TRBV25-1,.,.,TRBJ1-1,CATEGAFF,TGTGCCACCGAGGGAGCTTTCTTT
TRBV9,.,.,TRBJ1-3,CASSAGGGMSSGNTIYF,TGTGCCAGCAGCGCCGGCGGGGGGATGAGCTCTGGAAACACCATATATTTT
TRBV30,.,TRBD1,TRBJ2-5,CAWNRQGQETQYF,TGTGCCTGGAACAGACAGGGGCAGGAGACCCAGTACTTC
TRBV27,.,TRBD1,TRBJ1-5,CASGNLQGTPQHF,TGTGCCAGCGGAAATCTACAGGGGACACCCCAGCATTTT
TRBV6-4,.,TRBD1,TRBJ1-2,CASSRTGDGGYTF,TGTGCCAGCAGCCGGACAGGGGACGGTGGCTACACCTTC
TRBV7-2,.,TRBD1,TRBJ1-1,CASSAGQVNTEAFF,TGTGCCAGCAGCGCGGGACAGGTGAACACTGAAGCTTTCTTT
TRBV28,.,.,TRBJ2-5,CASTPPGLRYQETQYF,TGTGCCAGCACCCCCCCGGGACTGCGGTACCAAGAGACCCAGTACTTC
TRBV10-3,.,.,TRBJ2-3,CAISESLGSREPTDTQYF,TGTGCCATCAGTGAGTCTTTGGGGAGCCGAGAACCCACAGATACGCAGTATTTT
TRBV2,few,TRBD2,TRBJ2-2,CASSGPSGSGVLFF,TGTGCCAGCAGTGGCCCTAGCGGGAGCGGGGTGCTGTTTTTT
TRBV18,.,.,TRBJ1-1,CASSPLSQVNTEAFF,TGTGCCAGCTCACCACTGTCTCAGGTGAACACTGAAGCTTTCTTT
TRBV5-4,.,.,TRBJ1-1,CASSPQAAGTEAFF,TGTGCCAGCAGCCCCCAGGCGGCGGGCACTGAAGCTTTCTTT
TRBV5-8,.,.,TRBJ1-2,CASSFRSSGGLFYGYTF,TGTGCCAGCAGCTTTCGGTCCTCGGGGGGCTTATTCTATGGCTACACCTTC
TRBV6-2/TRBV6-3,once,TRBD2,TRBJ2-1,CASSPTSGSYNEQFF,TGTGCCAGCAGTCCCACTAGCGGCTCCTACAATGAGCAGTTCTTC
TRBV3-1/TRBV3-2,.,.,TRBJ1-5,CASSDPGVNQPQHF,TGTGCCAGCAGCGACCCCGGGGTCAATCAGCCCCAGCATTTT
TRBV21-1,.,.,TRBJ2-1,CASSHLGLAGRHNEQFF,TGTGCCAGCAGCCACCTCGGACTAGCGGGACGACACAATGAGCAGTTCTTC
TRBV27,.,TRBD2,TRBJ2-7,CASTRAPLAGAYEQYF,TGTGCCAGCACCCGCGCCCCCTTAGCGGGAGCCTACGAGCAGTACTTC
TRBV19,.,.,TRBJ1-5,CASSIRGNQPQHF,TGTGCCAGTAGTATTAGGGGGAATCAGCCCCAGCATTTT
TRBV6-5,.,.,TRBJ1-1,CASSYSGPGGSEAFF,TGTGCCAGCAGTTACTCGGGCCCGGGCGGGTCTGAAGCTTTCTTT
TRBV4-3,.,TRBD2,TRBJ2-7,CASSQASGLAGPSYEQYF,TGCGCCAGCAGCCAAGCCTCAGGACTAGCGGGGCCCTCCTACGAGCAGTACTTC
TRBV11-3,.,.,TRBJ1-6,CASSSGREGSPLHF,TGTGCCAGCAGCTCCGGACGGGAGGGTTCACCCCTCCACTTT
TRBV10-3,.,.,TRBJ1-2,CAISDGGRGGYGYTF,TGTGCCATCAGTGATGGGGGCAGAGGGGGCTATGGCTACACCTTC
TRBV5-5,.,TRBD2,TRBJ2-7,CASSPFGLGYEQYF,TGTGCCAGCAGCCCCTTCGGACTAGGCTACGAGCAGTACTTC
TRBV5-4,.,TRBD1,TRBJ2-5,CASSMGQEEETQYF,TGTGCCAGCAGCATGGGACAGGAGGAAGAGACCCAGTACTTC
TRBV5-6,.,.,TRBJ2-5,CASSLGAGAGTQYF,TGTGCCAGCAGCTTGGGAGCCGGCGCGGGGACCCAGTACTTC
TRBV18,.,TRBD1,TRBJ2-3,CASSSGTGEWAPWDTQYF,TGTGCCAGCTCATCTGGGACAGGGGAGTGGGCTCCTTGGGATACGCAGTATTTT
TRBV3-1/TRBV3-2,.,TRBD2,TRBJ2-1,CASSQATSGSNEQFF,TGTGCCAGCAGCCAAGCAACTAGCGGGTCCAATGAGCAGTTCTTC
TRBV28,.,.,TRBJ1-3,CASSLWAGGNTIYF,TGTGCCAGCAGTTTGTGGGCAGGAGGAAACACCATATATTTT
TRBV12-3/TRBV12-4,.,.,TRBJ1-4,CASSLAGPLVF,TGTGCCAGCAGTTTAGCGGGCCCCTTGGTTTTT
TRBV9,few,TRBD2,TRBJ2-1,CASSVAGGALNEQFF,TGTGCCAGCAGCGTAGCGGGAGGTGCCCTCAATGAGCAGTTCTTC
TRBV27,.,TRBD1,TRBJ2-7,CASSPGTGRSSAFSEQYF,TGTGCCAGCAGTCCCGGGACAGGGCGCTCCTCGGCCTTTAGCGAGCAGTACTTC
TRBV7-2,.,TRBD2,TRBJ2-3,CARRGDSGSPDTQYF,TGTGCCAGGAGGGGGGATAGCGGGAGCCCAGATACGCAGTATTTT
TRBV7-8,.,TRBD2,TRBJ2-7,CASSPTRGLADPYEQYF,TGTGCCAGCAGCCCCACCCGGGGACTAGCGGACCCCTACGAGCAGTACTTC
TRBV5-1,.,.,TRBJ2-1,CASSLVGGPTPPYNEQFF,TGCGCCAGCAGCTTGGTTGGGGGCCCGACCCCCCCCTACAATGAGCAGTTCTTC
TRBV7-8,.,TRBD2,TRBJ2-7,CASSLGLAGVGPPPYEQYF,TGTGCCAGCAGCTTAGGGCTAGCGGGAGTCGGGCCACCACCCTACGAGCAGTACTTC
TRBV29-1,once,TRBD1,TRBJ1-1,CSAHQGAGTEAFF,TGCAGCGCCCACCAGGGGGCCGGCACTGAAGCTTTCTTT
TRBV12-5,.,TRBD1,TRBJ1-1,CASGLRQGATNTEAFF,TGTGCTAGTGGCCTTCGACAGGGGGCGACGAACACTGAAGCTTTCTTT
TRBV24-1,few,TRBD1,TRBJ1-1,CATSEGTGPNTEAFF,TGTGCCACCAGTGAGGGGACAGGCCCGAACACTGAAGCTTTCTTT
TRBV12-3/TRBV12-4,.,.,TRBJ2-3,CASSLALGDTQYF,TGTGCCAGCAGTTTAGCGCTCGGGGATACGCAGTATTTT
TRBV10-3,.,TRBD2,TRBJ2-5,CAISDSGSGRETQYF,TGTGCCATCAGTGACAGCGGGAGTGGGAGAGAGACCCAGTACTTC
TRBV7-9,.,TRBD1,TRBJ1-2,CASSHDRVQNYGYTF,TGTGCCAGCAGCCACGACAGGGTCCAAAACTATGGCTACACCTTC
TRBV7-2,.,.,TRBJ2-5,CASTTGPAETQYF,TGTGCCAGCACCACGGGTCCCGCAGAGACCCAGTACTTC
TRBV7-2,.,.,TRBJ1-1,CASSLVLANTEAFF,TGTGCCAGCAGCTTAGTTCTGGCGAACACTGAAGCTTTCTTT
TRBV12-5,few,TRBD1,TRBJ2-2,CASGLPPRQGAHTGELFF,TGTGCTAGTGGTTTGCCACCCCGACAGGGGGCGCATACCGGGGAGCTGTTTTTT
TRBV30,once,.,TRBJ2-5,CAWSVRGTLMGTQYF,TGTGCCTGGAGTGTAAGGGGGACCCTTATGGGGACCCAGTACTTC
TRBV30,.,TRBD1,TRBJ1-2,CAWSVQGTGDGYTF,TGTGCCTGGAGTGTACAGGGGACAGGGGATGGCTACACCTTC
TRBV28,.,.,TRBJ1-1,CASSGQRGTEAFF,TGTGCCAGCAGCGGACAGCGCGGGACTGAAGCTTTCTTT
TRBV9,.,TRBD1,TRBJ1-3,CASSDRGIGNTIYF,TGTGCCAGCAGCGACAGGGGGATTGGAAACACCATATATTTT
TRBV10-3,.,TRBD2,TRBJ2-1,CAISESSGLAEFF,TGTGCCATCAGTGAGTCCAGTGGACTAGCTGAGTTCTTC
TRBV3-1/TRBV3-2,.,.,TRBJ2-2,CASSPSTSWAGELFF,TGTGCCAGCAGCCCGTCGACTAGTTGGGCCGGGGAGCTGTTTTTT
TRBV6-2/TRBV6-3,few,.,TRBJ2-7,CASGQAGGSYEQYF,TGTGCCAGCGGCCAAGCGGGTGGGAGCTACGAGCAGTACTTC
TRBV6-5,.,.,TRBJ1-4,CASRGGEKLFF,TGTGCCAGCAGGGGGGGTGAAAAACTGTTTTTT
TRBV18,.,.,TRBJ2-7,CASSPARGEQYF,TGTGCCAGCTCACCGGCGCGGGGCGAGCAGTACTTC